This TCR beta chain was found in a study of cytomegalovirus exposure and HLA in healthy donors. Findings of the study overall: It has been reported that TCR beta sequences accurately predicted the HLA-A and HLA-B alleles of most subjects. Researchers catalogued roughly 170 TCR beta chains as cytomegalovirus-associated.

Of note for this clone: What it binds is unknown.

Germline V CDR1 and CDR2: SGHNT, YYREEE (reference sequence). The CDR3 is made up of 14 amino acids. After removal of 5 bases from V and 3 bases from J, the junction contained 5 bases not matched to a gene. The PCR used 60 Vbeta and 13 Jbeta primers. Profiling relied on immunoSEQ multiplex PCR, and the TCRdb table lists in-frame clones only, not all of them. The table has about 120,000 clones, under 90% seen once. The source of this sequence is a woman younger than 45 in good health and CMV-seronegative. The gene calls are TRBV5-4 and TRBJ2-5; 9 bases agree with TRBD1. Sequencing input: PBMCs. CDR3 sequence reads: CASSPRQGEETQYF. The CDR3 DNA is TGTGCCAGCAGTCCCAGACAGGGGGAAGAGACCCAGTACTTC.